Described below is a single T cell receptor (beta chain) sequence and its context. The V gene's germline CDR1 is SGHTA and CDR2 FQGNSA. The trim removed 5 bases at V and 5 bases at J, leaving 11 bases unmatched. This CDR3 region has 15 residues. This specimen belongs to a study of blood T cell repertoires in COVID-19. Study at large: Acute and convalescent COVID-19 samples came from the United States, Italy and Spain. The analysed material was cDNA or gDNA that came from T cells, B-cell-depleted T cells, or PBMCs.

Per the authors' pipeline: Amplification of reference gene primers provided the estimated nucleated cell counts. The data were produced by immunoSEQ multiplex PCR, yet TCRdb's version contains in-frame clones alone and is incomplete. The DNA gave D and trimming, while V, J and clone size come from that table. This sample carries about 120,000 clones, around nine tenths of them seen once, and the ten largest clones take 19%. The chain employs TRBV7-2 and TRBJ1-1; 7 bases are shared with TRBD1. Sequencing was performed on peripheral blood. This clonotype was sampled from a human donor with acute or convalescent COVID-19. The donor label of this sample is uncertain. CDR3 protein: CASSPTPGGWTEAFF. The CDR3 DNA follows: TGTGCCAGCAGCCCAACCCCAGGGGGTTGGACTGAAGCTTTCTTT.